This TCR beta chain was observed in a study of cytomegalovirus exposure and HLA in healthy donors. A multiplex PCR was run with 60 Vbeta primers and 13 Jbeta primers. Produced via immunoSEQ multiplex PCR; TCRdb's table is partial and in-frame only. The repertoire holds approximately 160,000 clones, with more than 60% as singletons. Points on this clone: The target antigen is unknown. One end of the junction is discordant with germline, which a read error may explain.

The CDR3 sequence is 16 residues long. Germline CDR1 reads SNHLY; CDR2 reads FYNNEI. General study findings and limits: Based on reports, TCR beta sequences accurately predicted HLA-A and HLA-B alleles for most subjects. Most TCR sequences were uncommon, yet certain public TCRs appeared in many donors.

This chain connects TRBV2 to TRBJ2-6, with 10 bases identical to TRBD1. Material for sequencing was PBMCs. This receptor was obtained from a woman in her fifties or sixties in good health and CMV-seropositive. The CDR3 sequence: CASRRDRGSGANGLTF. CDR3 coding DNA: TGTGCCAGCAGGCGGGACAGGGGCTCTGGGGCCAACGGCCTGACTTTC.